These 9 T cell receptor beta chains were all obtained from the same sample, sequenced in a study of blood T cell repertoires in COVID-19 (dated by TCRdb to about 2020). Libraries were made using the immunoSEQ multiplex PCR assay. In TCRdb, the immuneACCESS table is reduced to in-frame sequences with V and J assigned. These tables do not hold every clone; where another copy was compared, an unresolved V gene accounts for under half, and the others remain unexplained. This sample has about 150,000 clones in its table, and about 85% of those were observed once. The ten largest clones take up 5.5% to 8% of the sample. Sequenced sample: peripheral blood. The receptors shown here come from a man older than 75 with COVID-19, enrolled during active disease.

A few counts support this clone. The genes are TRBV12-3 or TRBV12-4 and TRBJ1-5; 7 positions agree with TRBD1. The CDR3 totals 13 residues. Trimming removed 5 bases from V and 11 bases from J; junction bases left unmatched: 9. The CDR3 sequence is CASSPAGGKSQHF. In DNA form, the CDR3 reads TGTGCCAGCAGTCCCGCAGGGGGTAAGTCCCAGCATTTT.

This chain uses TRBV7-2 with TRBJ1-2, with 8 bases identical to TRBD1. V gave up 2 bases and J gave up 5 bases; unmatched junction bases: 4. CDR1 and CDR2 from the germline V gene are SGHTA and FQGNSA. This CDR3 is built from 14 residues. This chain's CDR3 is CASSLTTGGYGYTF. The DNA for the CDR3 is TGTGCCAGCAGCTTAACTACAGGGGGGTATGGCTACACCTTC.

This clone was counted only a few times. The V gene is TRBV3-1 (or the pseudogene TRBV3-2), the J gene TRBJ2-1; tentative D call: TRBD2 (7 bases). Germline values: CDR1 LGHDT, CDR2 YNNKEL (reference sequence). The V and J ends lost 2 bases and 0 bases respectively, with 11 bases between them. CDR3 size: 16 residues. DNA for the CDR3: TGTGCCAGCAGCCAATGGCGGGGGCTCTCCTACAATGAGCAGTTCTTC. Residues: CASSQWRGLSYNEQFF.

The table lists this clone with a count of one. The chain's CDR3 is CASIPGVGYGYTF. The CDR3 DNA follows: TGTGCCAGCATCCCGGGGGTAGGCTATGGCTACACCTTC. J is TRBJ1-2 and V is TRBV2, with D perhaps TRBD1 (5 bases). This CDR3 spans 13 amino acids. Per the germline V gene, CDR1 is SNHLY and CDR2 is FYNNEI. V was cut by 7 bases and J by 4 bases, with 13 bases left in between.

In this sample, this clone turned up once. The chain joins TRBV3-1 (or the pseudogene TRBV3-2) to TRBJ1-4, with D possibly being TRBD1 (5 bases). V lost 5 bases, J lost 8 bases, and 9 bases lay in between. The CDR3 is 12 residues long. Germline CDR1 reads LGHDT; CDR2 reads YNNKEL (reference sequence). The chain's CDR3 is CASSAGGEKLFF. Written as DNA, the CDR3 is TGTGCCAGCAGCGCGGGGGGGGAAAAACTGTTTTTT.

V is TRBV11-2 and J is TRBJ1-1, with a weak D call TRBD1 (5 bases). V was trimmed by 3 bases and J by 5 bases, leaving 13 bases between them. The germline V gene encodes CDR1 SGHAT and CDR2 FQNNGV. The CDR3 length is 14 residues. The CDR3 DNA reads TGTGCCAGCAGCTTCGGGCAGGGATTGACTGAAGCTTTCTTT. Protein sequence: CASSFGQGLTEAFF. The entire variable domain, with the rest obtained from reference TRBV11-2 and TRBJ1-1, is as follows: EAGVAQSPRYKIIEKRQSVAFWCNPISGHATLYWYQQILGQGPKLLIQFQNNGVVDDSQLPKDRFSAERLKGVDSTLKIQPAKLEDSAVYLCASSFGQGLTEAFFGQGTRLTVV.

This chain uses TRBV6-4 with TRBJ2-1; 8 positions match TRBD2. Germline lookup yields CDR1 MRHNA and CDR2 SNTAGT. This CDR3 comprises 15 residues. Germline trimming cut 4 bases from V and 10 bases from J; bases unmatched to any gene: 12. The CDR3 DNA reads TGTGCCAGCAGTGCCCAGGGGCTAGCGGGCGGAGAGCAGTTCTTC. It is translated as CASSAQGLAGGEQFF.

The genes are TRBV7-6 and TRBJ2-7; the D gene is possibly TRBD2 (6 bases). This CDR3 is 15 amino acids long. V was clipped by 5 bases and J by 0 bases, with 14 bases between them. Germline V lookup: CDR1 SGHVS, CDR2 FNYEAQ. This chain's CDR3 is CASSRRTGGSYEQYF. In DNA form, the CDR3 reads TGTGCCAGCAGCCGAAGGACCGGGGGCTCCTACGAGCAGTACTTC.

This chain uses TRBV27 with TRBJ2-5, with a weak D call TRBD2 (6 bases). CDR3 length equals 16 residues. Trimming left V 5 bases short and J 7 bases short, with 23 bases between. Germline CDR1 is MNHEY and CDR2 is SMNVEV (reference sequence). The CDR3, as DNA: TGTGCCAGCAGTCCAGGGCAACCGGGACTTTCATTGACCCAGTACTTC. This encodes CASSPGQPGLSLTQYF.